This T cell receptor (beta chain) was recovered during a study of breast tumors, draining lymph nodes, adjacent tissues. Germline-derived CDR1 and CDR2 are MDHEN and SYDVKM. The CDR3 is made up of 15 amino acids. Trimming cost V 5 bases and J 0 bases, with 13 bases left between them. In this sample, this clonotype turned up a few times. A single record per CDR3 protein comes from TCRdb applying MiXCR to the multiplex PCR reads. The sample has 200,000 or so distinct CDR3 sequences, approximately 33% seen once. Axillary draining lymph nodes of breast cancer patients supplied the node samples. Sequenced input: axillary lymph node tissue. This TCR derives from a female donor with breast cancer. Some clones in this sample may be carry-over from other donors' samples. This chain uses TRBV28 with TRBJ1-2, with D perhaps matching TRBD1 (5 bases). The CDR3 loop is CASSPPPGTNYGYTF. The CDR3, as DNA: TGTGCCAGCAGTCCCCCACCAGGGACTAACTATGGCTACACCTTC.